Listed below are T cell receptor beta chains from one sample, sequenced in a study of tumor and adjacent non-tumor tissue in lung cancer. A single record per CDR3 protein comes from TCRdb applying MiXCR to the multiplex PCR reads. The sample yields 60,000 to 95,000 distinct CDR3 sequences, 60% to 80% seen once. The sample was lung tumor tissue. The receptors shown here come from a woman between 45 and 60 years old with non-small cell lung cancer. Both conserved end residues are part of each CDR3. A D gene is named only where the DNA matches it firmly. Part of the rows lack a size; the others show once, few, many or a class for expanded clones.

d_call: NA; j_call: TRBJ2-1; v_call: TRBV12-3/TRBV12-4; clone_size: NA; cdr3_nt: TGTGCCAACAGTTTAGGCTCACCGGGACAACGAATTAGGTCTGATGAGCAGTTCTTC; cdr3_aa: CANSLGSPGQRIRSDEQFF
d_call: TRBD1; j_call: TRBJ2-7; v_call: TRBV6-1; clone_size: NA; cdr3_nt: TGTGCCAGCAGTGACCCTCAGGACAGGGGAAGGGAGCATTATTTC; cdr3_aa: CASSDPQDRGREHYF
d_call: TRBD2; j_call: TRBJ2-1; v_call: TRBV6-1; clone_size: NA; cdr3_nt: TGTGCCAGCAGAGTAGCGGGAGGGCCTACCAAAGAGCAGTTCTTC; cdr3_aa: CASRVAGGPTKEQFF
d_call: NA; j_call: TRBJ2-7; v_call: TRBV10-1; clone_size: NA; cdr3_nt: TGCACCAGCAGCCCCTTAGGGGCGGGCGAGCAGTACTTC; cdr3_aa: CTSSPLGAGEQYF
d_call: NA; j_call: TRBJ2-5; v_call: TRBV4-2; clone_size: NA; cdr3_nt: TGTGCCAGCAGCCAAGATTTGGGTGTGGGCCCTCATGGGACCGAGTACTTC; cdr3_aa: CASSQDLGVGPHGTEYF
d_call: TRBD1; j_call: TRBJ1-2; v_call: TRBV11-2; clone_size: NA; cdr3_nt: TGTACCAGCAACTTAGACAGGGGGGATGGATACGCCTTC; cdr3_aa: CTSNLDRGDGYAF
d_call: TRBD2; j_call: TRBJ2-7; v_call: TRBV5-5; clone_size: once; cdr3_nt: TGTGCCAACAGCTTGGTGGCGGGAGCCTACGAACAGTACTTC; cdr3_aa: CANSLVAGAYEQYF
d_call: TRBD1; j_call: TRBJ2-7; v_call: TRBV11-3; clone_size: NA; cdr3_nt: TGTGACGGCAGCTCCGGGACAGGGGAGGCCGAGCACTACTTC; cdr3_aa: CDGSSGTGEAEHYF
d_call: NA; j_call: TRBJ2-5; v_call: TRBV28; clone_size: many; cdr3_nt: TGTGCCAGCAGTTTGGCCAGTGTGGAGACCCAGTACTTC; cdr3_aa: CASSLASVETQYF
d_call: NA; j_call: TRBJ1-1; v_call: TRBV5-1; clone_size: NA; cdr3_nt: TGCACCAGTAAAGACGCCCCGAACTCTGAAGCTTTCTTT; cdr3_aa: CTSKDAPNSEAFF
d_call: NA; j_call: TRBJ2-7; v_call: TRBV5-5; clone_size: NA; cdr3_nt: TGTGCCAGCAGCCTGACAGTGGGGAACCGGGCCTACGAGCAGTATTTC; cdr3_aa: CASSLTVGNRAYEQYF
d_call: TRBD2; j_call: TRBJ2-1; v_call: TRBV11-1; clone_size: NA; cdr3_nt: TGTGCCCGCAGCTTAGGAGTAGCGGGAGGGTTGCAGTTCTTC; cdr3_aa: CARSLGVAGGLQFF
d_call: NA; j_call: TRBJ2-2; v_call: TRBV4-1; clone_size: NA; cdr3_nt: TGCGCCAGCAGCCTAGCGGTAGTTACGGGGACCGGGGAGCTATTTTTT; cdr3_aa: CASSLAVVTGTGELFF
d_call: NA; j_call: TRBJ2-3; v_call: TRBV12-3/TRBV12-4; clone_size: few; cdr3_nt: TGTGCCATCAGTTTCAGCCGGGGAGATACGCAGTATTTT; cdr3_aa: CAISFSRGDTQYF